The subject of this entry is one TCR beta chain. The table lists this clonotype with many counts. Its antigen remains undetermined. Within one base of it there is no much larger clone, and no base qualities were kept. CDR1 and CDR2, looked up from the germline V gene (reference sequence), are SGHAT and FQDESV. A distance of 12 bases separates the germline ends of V and J, which lose 7 bases and 0 bases respectively. The CDR3 has 14 amino acids, counting the end cysteine and phenylalanine. The kept DNA is CDR3 alone, 42 bases in frame from the first base. These data are taken from a study of regulatory T cells in long-lasting Graves disease (dated by TCRdb to the early 2020s). A note on the overall study: Newly diagnosed Graves' disease patients had taken antithyroid drugs for less than 3 months. This study used TCR sequencing and RNA sequencing of peripheral blood to compare persistent Graves' disease patients against newly diagnosed Graves' disease patients. The study took place in China and was registered as a clinical trial. A total of 33 samples underwent TCR sequencing, from some 13 patients with persistent Graves' disease and 20 or so patients with newly diagnosed Graves' disease. General conclusions and limits of the study: A larger number of public clonotypes was shared among persistent patients (more than 2,500) than among newly diagnosed patients (roughly 980). The study examined only peripheral blood because the primary lesion, thyroid tissue, could not be accessed. Lower TCR Shannon entropy and fewer highly expanded clones were observed in persistent Graves' disease patients than in newly diagnosed patients, which suggested clonal expansion. The authors noted that the small sample size was a limitation that may lower accuracy. Preferential use of TRBV28, TRBJ1-2 and TRBJ2-5 was observed in persistent disease, whereas TRBV20-1 and TRBJ2-1 were favored in newly diagnosed disease. Sequencing and analysis were limited to the TCR beta chain.

Library prep was done by multiplex PCR. The sequencing machine was an Illumina HiSeq 4000. iRepertoire HTBI primers and Arm-PCR amplification of CDR3 regions were used to construct TCR beta libraries. PCR products were gel purified before sequencing. In the authors' own workflow: Gene usage analysis of CDR3 amino acid clonotypes used the roughly 62 TRBV and 14 to 15 TRBJ segments found across samples. Filtered high-quality paired reads were merged into contigs using COPE and FqMerger. BLAST was used to align contigs to IMGT TRBV, TRBD and TRBJ reference genes, and CDR3 was defined according to IMGT. Clonotypes above 0.1% frequency were classified as highly expanded clones. Repertoire diversity was measured by Shannon entropy, and V-J evenness by the Gini coefficient. A clonotype found in more than one individual was treated as public. The public reads were reprocessed in TCRdb via fastp at Q25 and MiXCR, keeping in-frame beta chains. CDR3 protein sequences are deduplicated, and each keeps its most common genes and DNA. The V and J calls and clone size come from TCRdb's table, not from the authors' own analysis. Recorded for this sample are 540,000 or so distinct CDR3 sequences; about 14% of them occurred a single time. The ten largest clonotypes hold roughly a tenth of the sample.

Taken with the paper, the label for time point translates to: newly diagnosed GD, antithyroid drugs for less than 3 months. RNA was extracted from PBMCs in TRIzol for both TCR sequencing and RNA sequencing. Graves' disease was diagnosed according to American Thyroid Association guidelines. The patients came from an endocrinology department in Xi'an, China. Each patient gave approximately 9 milliliters of peripheral blood, collected in an EDTA anticoagulant tube. Ficoll Paque Plus density gradient separation was used to isolate PBMCs, and no further T cell sorting was performed. An Agilent 2100 Bioanalyzer and agarose gel were used to check RNA quality, while a NanoDrop 2000 measured RNA concentration. These data were also filed under a second study, of T cells in Graves' hyperthyroidism and ophthalmopathy. The other study reports the following: Stable Graves' hyperthyroidism was defined as the absence of progression to ophthalmopathy over 18 months of follow-up. Hyperthyroidism patients were newly diagnosed, had a disease duration of under 2 months, and were aged 18 to 65 years. Any patient with an uncontrolled infection, another autoimmune disease, pregnancy or lactation was excluded. Diagnoses were based on clinical symptoms, serum thyroxine and TRAb, thyroid ultrasound and orbital computed tomography. The TCR CDR3 was subjected to a first round of RT-PCR using the HTBI primer set and the Qiagen OneStep RT-PCR kit. Blood samples also contained most of the expanded thyroid clonotypes (frequency above 0.001), which suggests that blood repertoires may reflect thyroid immune responses. Ophthalmopathy was separated from stable hyperthyroidism by a 13 V-J signature model, with approximately 90% sensitivity and 81% to 83% specificity obtained in cross-validation and 80%/75% obtained in testing. In validation, progression to ophthalmopathy was predicted by the model with around 71% sensitivity and 72% to 85% specificity, a median of 6.5 months before onset. TCR V-J signatures able to tell the groups apart were searched for in a discovery cohort of approximately 95 patients, of whom more than 40 had Graves' ophthalmopathy and more than 55 had stable Graves' hyperthyroidism. Prospective prediction of ophthalmopathy was tested in an independent validation cohort consisting of 18 to 20 hyperthyroidism patients and 15 to 17 patients who later progressed to ophthalmopathy. For training and testing, the 100 or so patients in the discovery cohort were randomly divided in a 7:3 ratio. The study also compared thyroid tissue and blood T-cell repertoires from more than 5 Graves' hyperthyroidism patients. After sampling, hyperthyroidism patients received methimazole starting at 30 mg daily, and ophthalmopathy patients received high-dose intravenous methylprednisolone. Libraries were constructed in a second round of multiplex PCR, after which size selection and purification were carried out. Sequencing of the libraries was done on an Illumina HiSeq2000 using paired-end 100 bp reads. SOAPnuke was used to process the raw data, with reads discarded if the reads contained adapters or uncalled bases, had a mean Phred below 15, or lacked an exact constant-primer or identifier match. High-quality paired reads were merged using COPE v1.2.5, and each unique nucleotide sequence was defined as a clonotype. MiTCR v1.1 was used to align the clonotypes against IMGT TRBV, TRBD and TRBJ reference segments. Only V-J combinations with frequency above 0.0001, covering approximately 99% of repertoires, were analysed. The TCS score was defined as F50 (clonal expansion) divided by E x V (chaos), with BLOSUM62-based TCRdist calculated between CDR3 peptides within each V-J. Welch's t-statistics and random forest reduced 514 V-J features to 13, which were used in a naive Bayes classifier (R e1071). Sample size was not statistically predetermined, and investigators were not blinded to group allocation. According to the paper, TCR Vbeta CDR3 sequencing was carried out on 135 peripheral blood samples, which came from fewer than 50 ophthalmopathy, roughly 75 hyperthyroidism and roughly 17 progressor patients.

The receptor comes from a man aged 25 to 40 with Graves disease. Donor details come from another sample of the same person, matched by shared clones. Material: peripheral blood mononuclear cells (PBMCs), obtained at new diagnosis, from a patient treated with antithyroid drugs. The chain is assembled from TRBV11-1 and TRBJ2-5, and perhaps TRBD2 as D gene, on 6 matching bases. CDR3 protein: CASTRQRDQETQYF. The sequenced DNA: TGTGCCAGCACCCGACAGCGGGACCAAGAGACCCAGTACTTC.